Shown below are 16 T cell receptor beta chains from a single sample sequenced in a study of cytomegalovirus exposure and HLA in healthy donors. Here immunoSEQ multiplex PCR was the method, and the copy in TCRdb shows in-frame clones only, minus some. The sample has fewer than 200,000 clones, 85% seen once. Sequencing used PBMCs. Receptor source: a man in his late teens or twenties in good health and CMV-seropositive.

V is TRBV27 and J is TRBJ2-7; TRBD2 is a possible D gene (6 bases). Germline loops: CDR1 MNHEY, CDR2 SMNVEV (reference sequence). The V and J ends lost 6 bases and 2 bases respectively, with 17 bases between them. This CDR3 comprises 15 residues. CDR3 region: CASRLTGTGAYEQYF. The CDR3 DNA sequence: TGTGCCAGCAGACTAACCGGGACGGGGGCCTACGAGCAGTACTTC.

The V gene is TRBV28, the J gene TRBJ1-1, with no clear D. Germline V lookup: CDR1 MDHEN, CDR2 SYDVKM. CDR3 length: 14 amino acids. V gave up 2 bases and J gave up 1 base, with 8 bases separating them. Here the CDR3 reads CASSLRRRNTEAFF. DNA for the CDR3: TGTGCCAGCAGTTTAAGGCGGCGGAACACTGAAGCTTTCTTT.

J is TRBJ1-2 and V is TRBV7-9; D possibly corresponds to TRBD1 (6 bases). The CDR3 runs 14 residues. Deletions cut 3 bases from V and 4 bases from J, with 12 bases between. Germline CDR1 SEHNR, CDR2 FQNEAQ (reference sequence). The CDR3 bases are TGTGCCAGCAGCTTTAACAGGGTGACCTATGGCTACACCTTC. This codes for CASSFNRVTYGYTF.

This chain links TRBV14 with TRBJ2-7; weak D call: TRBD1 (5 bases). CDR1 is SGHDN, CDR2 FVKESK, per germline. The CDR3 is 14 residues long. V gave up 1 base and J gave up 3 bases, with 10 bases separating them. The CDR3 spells CASSQGQYLYEQYF. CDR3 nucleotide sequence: TGTGCCAGCAGCCAAGGACAGTACCTCTACGAGCAGTACTTC.

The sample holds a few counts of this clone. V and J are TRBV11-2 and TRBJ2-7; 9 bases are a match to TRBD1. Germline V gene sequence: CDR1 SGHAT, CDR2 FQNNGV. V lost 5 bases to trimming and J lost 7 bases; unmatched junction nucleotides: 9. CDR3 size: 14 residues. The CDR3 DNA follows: TGTGCCAGCAGCCCCCGGACAGGGGAGAGGGAGCAGTACTTC. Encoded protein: CASSPRTGEREQYF.

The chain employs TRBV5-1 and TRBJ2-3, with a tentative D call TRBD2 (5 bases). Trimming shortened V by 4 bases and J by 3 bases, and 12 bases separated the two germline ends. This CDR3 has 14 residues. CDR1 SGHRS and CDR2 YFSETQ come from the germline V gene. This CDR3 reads CASSPSSGTDTQYF. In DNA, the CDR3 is TGCGCCAGCAGCCCCTCCAGCGGAACAGATACGCAGTATTTT.

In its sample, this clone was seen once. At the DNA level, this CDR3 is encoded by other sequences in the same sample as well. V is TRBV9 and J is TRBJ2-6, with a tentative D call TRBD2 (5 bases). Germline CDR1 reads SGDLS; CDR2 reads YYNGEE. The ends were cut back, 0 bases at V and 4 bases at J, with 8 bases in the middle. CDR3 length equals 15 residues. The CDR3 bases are TGTGCCAGCAGCGTAGCGGGGAGCGGGGCCAACGTCCTGACTTTC. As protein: CASSVAGSGANVLTF.

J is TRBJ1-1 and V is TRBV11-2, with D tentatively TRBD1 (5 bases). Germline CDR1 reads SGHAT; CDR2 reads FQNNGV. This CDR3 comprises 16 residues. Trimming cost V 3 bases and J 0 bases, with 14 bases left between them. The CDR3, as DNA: TGTGCCAGCAGCTTTGGCCGGGGGGGAATGAACACTGAAGCTTTCTTT. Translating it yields CASSFGRGGMNTEAFF.

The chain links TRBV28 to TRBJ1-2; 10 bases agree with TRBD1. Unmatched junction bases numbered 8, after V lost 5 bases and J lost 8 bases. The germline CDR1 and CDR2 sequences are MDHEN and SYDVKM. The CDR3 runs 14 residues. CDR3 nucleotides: TGTGCCAGCAGTGGTTCGGGACAGGGGCGAGGCTACACCTTC. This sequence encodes CASSGSGQGRGYTF.

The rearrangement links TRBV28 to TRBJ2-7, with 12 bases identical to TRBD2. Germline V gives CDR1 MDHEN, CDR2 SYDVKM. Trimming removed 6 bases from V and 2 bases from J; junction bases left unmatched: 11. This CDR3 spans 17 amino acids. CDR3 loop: CASSSVATSGGTYEQYF. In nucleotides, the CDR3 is TGTGCCAGCAGCTCCGTCGCGACTAGCGGGGGAACCTACGAGCAGTACTTC. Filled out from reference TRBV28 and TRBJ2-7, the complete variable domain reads DVKVTQSSRYLVKRTGEKVFLECVQDMDHENMFWYRQDPGLGLRLIYFSYDVKMKEKGDIPEGYSVSREKKERFSLILESASTNQTSMYLCASSSVATSGGTYEQYFGPGTRLTVT.

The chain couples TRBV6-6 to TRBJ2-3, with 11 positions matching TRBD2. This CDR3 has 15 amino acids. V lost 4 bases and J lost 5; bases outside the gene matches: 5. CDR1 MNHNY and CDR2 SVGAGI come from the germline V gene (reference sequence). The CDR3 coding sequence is TGTGCCAGCAGTTCCTTAGCGGGAGGGCGAGATACGCAGTATTTT. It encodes CASSSLAGGRDTQYF.

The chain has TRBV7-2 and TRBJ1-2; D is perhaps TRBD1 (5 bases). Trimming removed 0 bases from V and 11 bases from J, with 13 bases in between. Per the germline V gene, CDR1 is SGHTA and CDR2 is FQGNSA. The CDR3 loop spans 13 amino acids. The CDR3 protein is CASSLAQDTPYTF. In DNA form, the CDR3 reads TGTGCCAGCAGCTTAGCCCAGGACACTCCATACACCTTC.

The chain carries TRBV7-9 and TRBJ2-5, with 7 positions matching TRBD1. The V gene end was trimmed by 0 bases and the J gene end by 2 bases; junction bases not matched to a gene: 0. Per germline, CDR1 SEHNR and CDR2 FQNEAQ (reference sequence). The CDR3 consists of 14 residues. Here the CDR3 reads CASSLAGQQETQYF. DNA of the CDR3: TGTGCCAGCAGCTTAGCGGGACAGCAAGAGACCCAGTACTTC.

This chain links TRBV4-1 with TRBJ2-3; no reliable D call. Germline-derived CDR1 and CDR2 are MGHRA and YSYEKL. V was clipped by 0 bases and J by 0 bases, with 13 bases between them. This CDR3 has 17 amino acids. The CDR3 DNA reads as TGCGCCAGCAGCCAAGATTTATGGCTCCCTAGCACAGATACGCAGTATTTT. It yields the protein CASSQDLWLPSTDTQYF.

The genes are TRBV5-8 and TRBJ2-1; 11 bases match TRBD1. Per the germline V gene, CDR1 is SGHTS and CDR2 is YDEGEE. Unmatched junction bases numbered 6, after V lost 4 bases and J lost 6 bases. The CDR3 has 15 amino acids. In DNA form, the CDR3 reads TGTGCCAGCAGCCACGGACAGGGGGCCTCCAATGAGCAGTTCTTC. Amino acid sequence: CASSHGQGASNEQFF.

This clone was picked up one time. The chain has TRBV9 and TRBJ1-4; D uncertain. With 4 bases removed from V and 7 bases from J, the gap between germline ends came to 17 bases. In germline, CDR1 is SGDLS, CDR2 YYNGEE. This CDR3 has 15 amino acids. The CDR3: CASSPVGMGGEKLFF. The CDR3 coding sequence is TGTGCCAGCAGCCCGGTCGGGATGGGCGGTGAAAAACTGTTTTTT.